This T cell receptor (beta chain) was captured by sequencing in a study of identical twins. In the case of this clonotype: The antigen is unknown.

A universal primer site came from template switching; cDNA carried unique molecular identifiers. TCRdb reanalysed the 5' RACE reads using MiXCR and keeps one entry per CDR3 protein. The sample contains around 1.7 million distinct CDR3 sequences, around 29% of which appear only once. V was cut by 7 bases and J by 2 bases, with 13 bases left in between. Germline-derived CDR1 and CDR2 are SGHRS and YFSETQ. This CDR3 has 14 residues. Study observations and caveats: Zero-insertion analyses were open to partial confounding by invariant MAIT and iNKT cells. Findings came from cross-sectional statistics, without long-term follow-up of donors.

This clonotype originated in a newborn girl in good health. Sequencing was done on a sample of cord blood. The rearrangement links TRBV5-1 to TRBJ2-1, with a weak D call TRBD2 (5 bases). CDR3 bases: TGCGCCAGCGGACTCGGAGAAGCCTACAATGAGCAGTTCTTC. It translates to CASGLGEAYNEQFF.